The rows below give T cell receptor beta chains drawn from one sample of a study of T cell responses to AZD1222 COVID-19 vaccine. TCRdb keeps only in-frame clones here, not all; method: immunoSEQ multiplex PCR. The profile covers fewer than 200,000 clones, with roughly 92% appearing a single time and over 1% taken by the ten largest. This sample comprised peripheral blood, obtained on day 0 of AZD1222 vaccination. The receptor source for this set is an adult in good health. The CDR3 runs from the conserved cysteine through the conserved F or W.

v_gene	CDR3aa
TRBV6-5	CATASSSTDTQYF
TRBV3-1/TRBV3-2	CASSQGTGDIGYTF
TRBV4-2	CASSQARGLAGNTIYF
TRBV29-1	CSVGATSGVTETQYF
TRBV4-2	CASSQVGGGKQYF
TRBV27	CASRRDRASNQPQHF
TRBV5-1	CASSLGKNTGELFF
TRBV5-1	CASSQTGGDYGYTF
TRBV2	CASRGAQQGAKNIQYF
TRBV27	CASSRSFSYEQYF
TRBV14	CASSSSGVSSYNEQFF
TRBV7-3	CASSRGTNTGELFF
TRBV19	CASSRTGGSNTEAFF
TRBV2	CASSGRAGANVLTF
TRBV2	CASSEVGTGWGQPQHF
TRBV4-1	CASRGVEGSPSAQYF
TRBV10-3	CAINKGGNEKLFF
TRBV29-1	CSVEDRFAFYGYTF
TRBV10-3	CAIRGDGSSYNEQFF
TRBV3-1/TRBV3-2	CASSQDSDSPLHF
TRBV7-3	CASSFGGARETQYF
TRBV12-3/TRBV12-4	CASSLAGRKDF
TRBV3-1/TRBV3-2	CASAGTRTEAFF
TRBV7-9	CASRIWGTEAFF
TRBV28	CASSFGGRETQYF
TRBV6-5	CASGGGTRTEAFF
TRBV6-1	CASSDRTVTSNQPQHF
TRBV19	CASIPRQGSNQPQHF
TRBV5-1	CASSLTGSSYNEQFF
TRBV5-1	CASSHGVSSYNEQFF
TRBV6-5	CASSYSSLVYEQYF
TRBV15	CATSGQTTDRGRDYGYTF
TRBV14	CASSQEDGAKNIQYF
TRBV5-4	CASSPNVFPGQGLRGYTF
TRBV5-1	CASSSFPGDQPQHF
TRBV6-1	CASKKTDHEQYF
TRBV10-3	CAISDQGGGVTGANVLTF
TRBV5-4	CASTFTGAGVGETQYF
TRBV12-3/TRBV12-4	CASRGLGDSPLHF
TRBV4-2	CASRRLSAGGYTDTQYF
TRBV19	CASRSGTDLNEQFF
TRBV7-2	CASSLARFGNQPQHF
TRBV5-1	CASSLLGTEAFF
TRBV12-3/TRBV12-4	CASSLYDEQFF
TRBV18	CASSPNRPGQSYEQYF
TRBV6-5	CASNHDGNYGYTF
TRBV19	CASSILGARDQPQHF
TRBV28	CASTFEAGRKQFF
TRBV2	CASSEAYNSPLHF
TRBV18	CASSLGNRDEQFF
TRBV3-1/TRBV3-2	CASSQGSGVKGNNSPLHF
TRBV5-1	CASSLGQGNEKLFF
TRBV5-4	CASSRDSRSGNTIYF
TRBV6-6	CASSYPPTGPPDTQYF
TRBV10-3	CAISETDVGLTTDTQYF
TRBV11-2	CASSSQTGRVEQYF